The 28 T cell receptor beta chains presented below share a single source sample, sequenced in a study of PD-1 blockade in classical Hodgkin lymphoma. Every single patient, without exception, relapsed after autologous stem cell transplantation, and brentuximab vedotin exposure varied. This table comes from immunoSEQ multiplex PCR, and its TCRdb copy is limited to in-frame clones, with some not included. The sample contains about 90,000 clones, 89% of which appear only once. This specimen was peripheral blood mononuclear cells (PBMCs), taken before the second cycle of nivolumab. The receptors shown here come from a human donor with classical Hodgkin lymphoma.

On this clone itself: A read error may account for a junction end that differs from germline. The chain employs TRBV19 and TRBJ1-4, with D hard to call. Germline CDR1 LNHDA, CDR2 SQIVND (reference sequence). The CDR3 extends over 13 amino acids. The CDR3 here is CASSSQSNEKLFF. CDR3 DNA sequence: TGTGCCAGCAGTAGCCAGAGTAATGAAAAACTGTTTTTT. The whole variable domain, remainder taken from reference TRBV19 and TRBJ1-4, is DGGITQSPKYLFRKEGQNVTLSCEQNLNHDAMYWYRQDPGQGLRLIYYSQIVNDFQKGDIAEGYSVSREKKESFPLTVTSAQKNPTAFYLCASSSQSNEKLFFGSGTQLSVL.

This sequence joins TRBV29-1 and TRBJ1-1; no reliable D call. V was shortened by 0 bases and J by 5 bases, with 10 bases between the two germline ends. The CDR3 covers 13 residues. The germline V gene has CDR1 SQVTM and CDR2 ANQGSEA. CDR3 region: CSVEDRVRTEAFF. The CDR3 region has the DNA TGCAGCGTTGAAGATCGTGTTCGTACTGAAGCTTTCTTT.

The chain carries TRBV27 and TRBJ2-7, with 7 bases lining up with TRBD2. Germline lookup yields CDR1 MNHEY and CDR2 SMNVEV (reference sequence). This CDR3 is 14 amino acids long. V lost 5 bases, J lost 2 bases, and 6 bases stayed unmatched. As DNA, the CDR3 is TGTGCCAGCAGTCCCACGGGGGGTGCCTACGAGCAGTACTTC. Its protein product is CASSPTGGAYEQYF.

J is TRBJ1-3 and V is TRBV29-1; D call uncertain. CDR1 is SQVTM, CDR2 ANQGSEA, per germline. The V end lost 6 bases, the J end lost 0 bases, and 3 bases lay between the germline ends. The CDR3 extends over 11 amino acids. As DNA, the CDR3 is TGCAGCGTAAGCTCTGGAAACACCATATATTTT. The encoded protein is CSVSSGNTIYF. Full variable domain (remainder filled in from reference TRBV29-1 and TRBJ1-3): SAVISQKPSRDICQRGTSLTIQCQVDSQVTMMFWYRQQPGQSLTLIATANQGSEATYESGFVIDKFPISRPNLTFSTLTVSNMSPEDSSIYLCSVSSGNTIYFGEGSWLTVV.

The CDR3 loop is CASSLVGSGRNYEQYF. The CDR3 region has the DNA TGTGCCAGCAGCTTAGTGGGGTCAGGGCGAAACTACGAGCAGTACTTC. The chain employs TRBV7-9 and TRBJ2-7, with TRBD1 as a possible D gene (5 bases). V lost 1 base to trimming and J lost 3 bases, with 16 bases between them. The V gene's germline CDR1 is SEHNR and CDR2 FQNEAQ (reference sequence). This CDR3 contains 16 residues.

The chain combines TRBV27 with TRBJ2-2; D perhaps matches TRBD2 (5 bases). This CDR3 has 14 residues. Germline assignment: CDR1 MNHEY and CDR2 SMNVEV (reference sequence). Trimming shortened V by 2 bases and J by 6 bases, and 10 bases separated the two germline ends. The CDR3 spells CASSLISEAGELFF. The CDR3 coding sequence is TGTGCCAGCAGTTTAATTAGCGAGGCCGGGGAGCTGTTTTTT.

The chain uses TRBV7-2 and TRBJ1-2; D not resolved. This CDR3 is built from 14 residues. Between the trimmed V and J ends, which lost 2 bases and 0 bases, there was a span of 7 bases. Germline V CDR1 and CDR2: SGHTA, FQGNSA. This chain's CDR3 is CASSLTEANYGYTF. The CDR3 DNA reads TGTGCCAGCAGCTTAACAGAAGCTAACTATGGCTACACCTTC.

The V and J genes are TRBV27 and TRBJ2-1, with a possible D match to TRBD2 (5 bases). V dropped 5 bases and J dropped 0 bases, with 14 bases sitting between them. This CDR3 region has 16 residues. The germline V gene has CDR1 MNHEY and CDR2 SMNVEV (reference sequence). The CDR3 coding sequence is TGTGCCAGCAGTCCTTCACTAGGAGGCTCCTACAATGAGCAGTTCTTC. Translated: CASSPSLGGSYNEQFF.

The rearrangement links TRBV5-6 to TRBJ2-1; D might be TRBD2 (5 bases). V was shortened by 1 base and J by 4 bases, with 12 bases between the two germline ends. Germline lookup yields CDR1 SGHDT and CDR2 YYEEEE. The CDR3 extends over 15 amino acids. CDR3 sequence reads: CASSLRFSGYNEQFF. CDR3 DNA: TGTGCCAGCAGCTTGCGATTTTCGGGGTACAATGAGCAGTTCTTC.

The chain is built from TRBV27 and TRBJ2-5, with 11 bases that match TRBD2. The V segment lost 6 bases and the J segment 0 bases; nucleotides outside the gene matches: 6. This CDR3 has 16 amino acids. Germline V lookup: CDR1 MNHEY, CDR2 SMNVEV (reference sequence). DNA of the CDR3: TGTGCCAGCAGAAGTACTAGCGGGAGCTACCAAGAGACCCAGTACTTC. Translated: CASRSTSGSYQETQYF.

The rearrangement links TRBV11-2 to TRBJ2-3; 9 bases align to TRBD2. The germline gives CDR1 SGHAT, CDR2 FQNNGV. There are 16 residues in the CDR3. Trimming took 5 bases from V and 2 from J; bases not matched to a gene: 8. The CDR3 spells CASSPRLADSTDTQYF. The CDR3 DNA follows: TGTGCCAGCAGCCCCCGACTAGCGGACTCCACAGATACGCAGTATTTT.

Only one count was recorded for this clone. The gene calls are TRBV5-1 and TRBJ1-4; 11 nucleotides agree with TRBD1. Germline CDR1 reads SGHRS; CDR2 reads YFSETQ. The junction had 5 bases not matched to a gene; V was cut back by 4 bases and J by 3 bases. The CDR3 sequence is 16 residues long. The CDR3 loop reads CASSKGQGAANEKLFF. CDR3 coding DNA: TGCGCCAGCAGCAAAGGACAGGGGGCAGCTAATGAAAAACTGTTTTTT.

The V gene is TRBV6-5, the J gene TRBJ1-2; a possible D gene is TRBD1 (6 bases). Trimming took off 6 bases at V and 4 bases at J, with 12 bases between the two ends. Looked up from germline, CDR1 is MNHEY and CDR2 is SVGAGI. The CDR3 covers 13 residues. The CDR3 region is CASSFRTAYGYTF. The CDR3 bases are TGTGCCAGCAGCTTTCGGACAGCCTATGGCTACACCTTC.

The gene calls are TRBV4-1 and TRBJ1-5, with D possibly matching TRBD1 (6 bases). The CDR3 is 15 residues long. The V and J ends lost 3 bases and 1 base respectively, with 10 bases between them. Germline CDR1 and CDR2: MGHRA and YSYEKL. CDR3 sequence reads: CASSQYRESNQPQHF. Written as DNA, the CDR3 is TGCGCCAGCAGCCAGTACAGGGAAAGCAATCAGCCCCAGCATTTT.

The chain recombines TRBV9 with TRBJ2-3, with TRBD2 identical over 13 bases. The J segment lost 2 bases and the V segment lost 2 bases, leaving 5 bases of the junction unmatched. Germline V gene data show CDR1 as SGDLS and CDR2 as YYNGEE. The CDR3 covers 17 residues. Written as DNA, the CDR3 is TGTGCCAGCAGCGTGTGGACTAGCGGGAGAAACACAGATACGCAGTATTTT. This translates into CASSVWTSGRNTDTQYF.

This chain links TRBV5-4 with TRBJ1-1; D is uncertain. Trimming stripped 7 bases from V and 0 bases from J, with 7 bases between. The CDR3 runs 12 residues. CDR1 is SGHNT, CDR2 YYREEE, per germline (reference sequence). The CDR3 DNA is TGTGCCAGCGCCAATTTGAACACTGAAGCTTTCTTT. It translates to CASANLNTEAFF.

The chain carries TRBV7-4 and TRBJ1-2; D gene unclear. V dropped 10 bases and J dropped 8 bases, with 17 bases sitting between them. This CDR3 contains 12 residues. The germline gives CDR1 SGHVT, CDR2 SQSDAQ. The CDR3 spells CANPSYLYGYTF. The CDR3 nucleotides are TGTGCCAACCCCAGCTACCTCTACGGCTACACCTTC.

The table lists this clone with a count of one. This rearrangement joins TRBV15 to TRBJ2-7; D gene uncertain. This CDR3 contains 13 residues. Trimming removed 2 bases at V and 4 bases at J, with 9 bases between. The V gene's germline CDR1 is LNHNV and CDR2 YYDKDF (reference sequence). CDR3 sequence: CATSRPDRYEQYF. CDR3 nucleotides: TGTGCCACCAGCAGACCAGACCGGTACGAGCAGTACTTC. The full variable domain, rest sourced from reference TRBV15 and TRBJ2-7, is DAMVIQNPRYQVTQFGKPVTLSCSQTLNHNVMYWYQQKSSQAPKLLFHYYDKDFNNEADTPDNFQSRRPNTSFCFLDIRSPGLGDTAMYLCATSRPDRYEQYFGPGTRLTVT.

The chain combines TRBV4-2 with TRBJ1-1, with 7 bases fitting TRBD1. The J segment lost 7 bases and the V segment lost 0 bases, leaving 17 bases of the junction unmatched. The CDR3 extends over 18 amino acids. CDR1 is LGHNA and CDR2 is YNFKEQ in the germline V gene. This chain's CDR3 is CASSQDPATGRFTREAFF. In nucleotides, the CDR3 is TGTGCCAGCAGCCAAGATCCCGCGACAGGGCGTTTTACCCGTGAAGCTTTCTTT.

The chain carries TRBV19 and TRBJ1-1; D possibly corresponds to TRBD1 (5 bases). Germline CDR1 LNHDA, CDR2 SQIVND (reference sequence). This CDR3 comprises 15 residues. V lost 7 bases, J lost 0 bases, and 15 bases lay in between. CDR3 in DNA: TGTGCCAGTATCGCCTCGGGACGCATGAACACTGAAGCTTTCTTT. Protein product: CASIASGRMNTEAFF.

The V and J genes are TRBV7-6 and TRBJ2-7, with D hard to call. This CDR3 region has 13 residues. V was cut by 8 bases and J by 2 bases, with 13 bases left in between. Germline values: CDR1 SGHVS, CDR2 FNYEAQ. In nucleotides, the CDR3 is TGTGCCAGCTTAATTAGGGCAGCCTACGAGCAGTACTTC. Protein sequence: CASLIRAAYEQYF.

This chain uses TRBV4-1 with TRBJ2-3; no clear D. The V and J ends lost 4 bases and 1 base respectively, with 9 bases between them. In germline, CDR1 is MGHRA, CDR2 YSYEKL. This CDR3 is 14 amino acids long. DNA for the CDR3: TGCGCCAGCAGCCCCACCACTGGCACAGATACGCAGTATTTT. Translating it yields CASSPTTGTDTQYF.

V usage is TRBV19 and J usage is TRBJ2-7; D remains unclear. This CDR3 is built from 12 residues. Germline loops: CDR1 LNHDA, CDR2 SQIVND (reference sequence). V lost 3 bases, J lost 2 bases, and 5 bases lay in between. The CDR3 nucleotides read TGTGCCAGTAGTATCTCACCCTACGAGCAGTACTTC. It specifies CASSISPYEQYF.

The chain carries TRBV2 and TRBJ2-1; TRBD2 matches at 9 bases. CDR3 length: 14 amino acids. The V gene end was trimmed by 4 bases and the J gene end by 5 bases; junction bases not matched to a gene: 3. The germline CDR1 and CDR2 sequences are SNHLY and FYNNEI. CDR3 sequence reads: CASSGLAGNNEQFF. The CDR3 DNA reads TGTGCCAGCAGTGGCCTAGCGGGAAACAATGAGCAGTTCTTC.

This sequence joins TRBV27 and TRBJ2-1; 10 positions agree with TRBD2. With 5 bases clipped from V and 2 bases from J, the junction kept 3 bases outside the gene matches. This CDR3 is built from 15 residues. Germline values: CDR1 MNHEY, CDR2 SMNVEV (reference sequence). The CDR3 nucleotides read TGTGCCAGCAGTCCGCTAGCGGGAGCCTACAATGAGCAGTTCTTC. Protein product: CASSPLAGAYNEQFF.

V usage is TRBV28 and J usage is TRBJ2-5; 12 positions match TRBD2. The CDR3 covers 18 residues. The V segment lost 4 bases and the J segment 1 base; nucleotides outside the gene matches: 10. Germline V CDR1 and CDR2: MDHEN, SYDVKM. CDR3 region: CASSYPRLAGAVQETQYF. CDR3 in DNA: TGTGCCAGCAGTTACCCCCGACTAGCGGGAGCCGTCCAAGAGACCCAGTACTTC.

The V call is TRBV19, the J call TRBJ2-1, with 8 bases that match TRBD2. The CDR3 length is 15 residues. V shed 6 bases, J shed 5 bases, and the junction held 9 bases outside the gene matches. CDR1 and CDR2 from the germline V gene are LNHDA and SQIVND (reference sequence). In nucleotides, the CDR3 is TGTGCCAGTAGCTTGAGCGGGGGCGGGAACAATGAGCAGTTCTTC. Protein: CASSLSGGGNNEQFF.

V and J are TRBV20-1 and TRBJ1-2; D not resolved. Germline V gene data show CDR1 as DFQATT and CDR2 as SNEGSKA (reference sequence). V dropped 5 bases and J dropped 8 bases, with 6 bases sitting between them. The CDR3 is made up of 9 amino acids. In DNA, the CDR3 is TGCAGTGCTCTCAAAGGCTACACCTTC. This sequence encodes CSALKGYTF.